This T cell receptor (beta chain) was recorded in a study of T cell responses to AZD1222 COVID-19 vaccine. Profiling relied on immunoSEQ multiplex PCR, and the TCRdb table lists in-frame clones only, not all of them. Of approximately 190,000 clones in the sample, under 95% were seen once. Here the sequenced sample was peripheral blood, taken on day 0 of AZD1222 vaccination. The clonotype originates from an adult in good health.

CDR3 residues: CSVEGIDSYEQYF. The DNA for the CDR3 is TGCAGCGTTGAAGGTATAGACTCCTACGAGCAGTACTTC. The chain uses TRBV29-1 and TRBJ2-7; D call uncertain. V lost 1 base and J 0 bases, leaving 7 bases between the germline ends. Germline CDR1 is SQVTM and CDR2 is ANQGSEA. The CDR3 has 13 amino acids.